The rows below give T cell receptor beta chains drawn from one sample of a study of cytomegalovirus exposure and HLA in healthy donors. Method: immunoSEQ multiplex PCR; TCRdb's copy keeps in-frame clones and lacks some. The repertoire holds about 150,000 clones, with about 78% as singletons. The sequencing sample was made of PBMCs. These receptors came from a man aged 45-65 years in good health and CMV-seropositive. The CDR3 runs from the conserved cysteine through the conserved F or W. The order of the fields is D gene, clone size, J gene, V gene, CDR3 protein, CDR3 DNA. A D gene is named only where the DNA matches it firmly. Only part of the rows carry a size: once, few, many, or a class if the clone is expanded.

D gene: NA; clone size: NA; J gene: TRBJ1-5; V gene: TRBV6-1; CDR3 protein: CASGLAGGNQPQHF; CDR3 DNA: TGTGCCAGCGGGTTGGCAGGGGGCAATCAGCCCCAGCATTTT
D gene: TRBD1; clone size: NA; J gene: TRBJ1-2; V gene: TRBV6-1; CDR3 protein: CASSEVGTANYGYTF; CDR3 DNA: TGTGCCAGCAGTGAAGTCGGGACAGCTAACTATGGCTACACCTTC
D gene: TRBD1; clone size: NA; J gene: TRBJ2-1; V gene: TRBV12-5; CDR3 protein: CASGSDRGDEQFF; CDR3 DNA: TGTGCTAGTGGCTCGGACAGGGGGGATGAGCAGTTCTTC
D gene: NA; clone size: NA; J gene: TRBJ1-1; V gene: TRBV10-2; CDR3 protein: CASSDAGWNTEAFF; CDR3 DNA: TGCGCCAGCAGTGATGCGGGGTGGAACACTGAAGCTTTCTTT
D gene: TRBD1; clone size: NA; J gene: TRBJ2-7; V gene: TRBV4-3; CDR3 protein: CASSQEPGQNYEQYF; CDR3 DNA: TGCGCCAGCAGCCAGGAACCGGGACAGAATTACGAGCAGTACTTC
D gene: NA; clone size: NA; J gene: TRBJ2-1; V gene: TRBV18; CDR3 protein: CASSLDSNEQFF; CDR3 DNA: TGTGCCAGCTCACTGGACAGCAATGAGCAGTTCTTC
D gene: NA; clone size: NA; J gene: TRBJ1-1; V gene: TRBV7-9; CDR3 protein: CASSDIQVATEAFF; CDR3 DNA: TGTGCCAGCAGCGATATACAGGTGGCCACTGAAGCTTTCTTT
D gene: TRBD1; clone size: NA; J gene: TRBJ1-2; V gene: TRBV6-6; CDR3 protein: CASTRGQGNYGYTF; CDR3 DNA: TGTGCCAGCACCCGAGGACAGGGGAACTATGGCTACACCTTC
D gene: NA; clone size: NA; J gene: TRBJ1-1; V gene: TRBV19; CDR3 protein: CASNAGRGTATEAFF; CDR3 DNA: TGTGCCAGTAACGCAGGGCGGGGGACTGCCACTGAAGCTTTCTTT
D gene: TRBD2; clone size: NA; J gene: TRBJ2-7; V gene: TRBV10-3; CDR3 protein: CAISDTSGVSSYEQYF; CDR3 DNA: TGTGCCATCAGTGATACTAGCGGGGTAAGCTCCTACGAGCAGTACTTC
D gene: NA; clone size: NA; J gene: TRBJ1-3; V gene: TRBV2; CDR3 protein: CASSPTGNTIYF; CDR3 DNA: TGTGCCAGCAGCCCGACAGGAAACACCATATATTTT
D gene: NA; clone size: NA; J gene: TRBJ1-1; V gene: TRBV7-2; CDR3 protein: CASSLRQLDTAAFF; CDR3 DNA: TGTGCCAGCAGCTTACGACAGTTGGACACTGCAGCTTTCTTT
D gene: NA; clone size: NA; J gene: TRBJ2-5; V gene: TRBV5-1; CDR3 protein: CASSSGRGGQETQYF; CDR3 DNA: TGCGCCAGCAGCTCGGGGAGGGGGGGCCAAGAGACCCAGTACTTC
D gene: TRBD1; clone size: NA; J gene: TRBJ2-6; V gene: TRBV5-1; CDR3 protein: CASSLNPPGQGISGANVLTF; CDR3 DNA: TGCGCCAGCAGCTTGAATCCTCCGGGACAGGGGATCTCTGGGGCCAACGTCCTGACTTTC
D gene: NA; clone size: once; J gene: TRBJ1-5; V gene: TRBV5-4; CDR3 protein: CASSLGGASNQPQHF; CDR3 DNA: TGTGCCAGCAGCCTAGGAGGGGCCTCCAATCAGCCCCAGCATTTT
D gene: NA; clone size: NA; J gene: TRBJ2-7; V gene: TRBV6-5; CDR3 protein: CASSYVSSYEQYF; CDR3 DNA: TGTGCCAGCAGTTACGTCAGCTCCTACGAGCAGTACTTC
D gene: TRBD2; clone size: NA; J gene: TRBJ2-1; V gene: TRBV5-1; CDR3 protein: CASSSRATSGYNEQFF; CDR3 DNA: TGCGCCAGCAGCTCGAGGGCGACTAGCGGCTACAATGAGCAGTTCTTC
D gene: NA; clone size: few; J gene: TRBJ2-5; V gene: TRBV7-8; CDR3 protein: CASSPRGRWETQYF; CDR3 DNA: TGTGCCAGCAGCCCACGCGGCCGCTGGGAGACCCAGTACTTC
D gene: TRBD2; clone size: NA; J gene: TRBJ2-1; V gene: TRBV11-3; CDR3 protein: CASSFLAGAPNNEQFF; CDR3 DNA: TGTGCCAGCAGCTTCCTAGCGGGGGCTCCTAACAATGAGCAGTTCTTC
D gene: NA; clone size: NA; J gene: TRBJ2-7; V gene: TRBV5-6; CDR3 protein: CASSWRQSNFYEQYF; CDR3 DNA: TGTGCCAGCAGCTGGCGACAGTCTAATTTCTACGAGCAGTACTTC
D gene: TRBD2; clone size: NA; J gene: TRBJ2-1; V gene: TRBV7-2; CDR3 protein: CASSISGRALNEQFF; CDR3 DNA: TGTGCCAGCAGCATCAGCGGGAGGGCCCTCAATGAGCAGTTCTTC
D gene: NA; clone size: once; J gene: TRBJ2-2; V gene: TRBV7-9; CDR3 protein: CASSFSAGELFF; CDR3 DNA: TGTGCCAGCAGCTTCTCAGCCGGGGAGCTGTTTTTT
D gene: TRBD1; clone size: few; J gene: TRBJ2-7; V gene: TRBV19; CDR3 protein: CASSLTGGSYEQYF; CDR3 DNA: TGTGCCAGTAGTCTGACAGGGGGCTCCTACGAGCAGTACTTC
D gene: NA; clone size: few; J gene: TRBJ1-2; V gene: TRBV20-1; CDR3 protein: CRPGGSRGYTF; CDR3 DNA: TGCAGGCCCGGGGGTTCCCGAGGCTACACCTTC
D gene: TRBD2; clone size: few; J gene: TRBJ2-1; V gene: TRBV7-9; CDR3 protein: CASSLNAGGPYEQFF; CDR3 DNA: TGTGCCAGCAGCTTAAACGCGGGGGGGCCGTATGAGCAGTTCTTC
D gene: TRBD1; clone size: NA; J gene: TRBJ2-2; V gene: TRBV5-1; CDR3 protein: CASSLGVSGGTGELFF; CDR3 DNA: TGCGCCAGCAGCTTGGGAGTCTCAGGGGGCACCGGGGAGCTGTTTTTT
D gene: TRBD2; clone size: few; J gene: TRBJ2-1; V gene: TRBV4-1; CDR3 protein: CASSQAREGHNEQFF; CDR3 DNA: TGCGCCAGCAGCCAAGCGCGGGAGGGCCACAATGAGCAGTTCTTC
D gene: TRBD2; clone size: NA; J gene: TRBJ2-1; V gene: TRBV7-9; CDR3 protein: CASSTGLAGTIYNEQFF; CDR3 DNA: TGTGCCAGCAGCACCGGACTAGCGGGAACCATCTACAATGAGCAGTTCTTC
D gene: TRBD2; clone size: NA; J gene: TRBJ2-1; V gene: TRBV6-1; CDR3 protein: CASSELGEGRNEQFF; CDR3 DNA: TGTGCCAGCAGTGAACTCGGGGAGGGCCGGAATGAGCAGTTCTTC
D gene: NA; clone size: NA; J gene: TRBJ1-2; V gene: TRBV19; CDR3 protein: CASSITQISGYTF; CDR3 DNA: TGTGCCAGTAGTATAACCCAGATTAGCGGCTACACCTTC
D gene: TRBD1; clone size: NA; J gene: TRBJ1-3; V gene: TRBV15; CDR3 protein: CATATGSGNTIYF; CDR3 DNA: TGTGCCACCGCGACAGGGTCTGGAAACACCATATATTTT
D gene: TRBD1; clone size: NA; J gene: TRBJ1-1; V gene: TRBV5-1; CDR3 protein: CASSLVRQGGNTEAFF; CDR3 DNA: TGCGCCAGCAGCTTGGTTCGACAGGGGGGGAACACTGAAGCTTTCTTT
D gene: NA; clone size: few; J gene: TRBJ1-5; V gene: TRBV10-3; CDR3 protein: CATAWGDHSNQPQHF; CDR3 DNA: TGTGCCACGGCCTGGGGAGATCATAGCAATCAGCCCCAGCATTTT
D gene: NA; clone size: few; J gene: TRBJ1-4; V gene: TRBV6-5; CDR3 protein: CASRADGNEKLFF; CDR3 DNA: TGTGCCAGCAGAGCGGACGGGAATGAAAAACTGTTTTTT
D gene: NA; clone size: NA; J gene: TRBJ1-3; V gene: TRBV7-8; CDR3 protein: CASSLNTDSFSGNTIYF; CDR3 DNA: TGTGCCAGCAGCTTAAACACCGACAGTTTCTCTGGAAACACCATATATTTT
D gene: NA; clone size: NA; J gene: TRBJ1-5; V gene: TRBV19; CDR3 protein: CASCATGNQPQHF; CDR3 DNA: TGTGCCAGTTGTGCGACGGGAAATCAGCCCCAGCATTTT
D gene: NA; clone size: NA; J gene: TRBJ2-1; V gene: TRBV7-2; CDR3 protein: CASSSDTSYNEQFF; CDR3 DNA: TGTGCCAGCAGCTCGGACACCTCCTACAATGAGCAGTTCTTC
D gene: TRBD1; clone size: few; J gene: TRBJ1-2; V gene: TRBV9; CDR3 protein: CASSSRTGEPYENYGYTF; CDR3 DNA: TGTGCCAGCAGCTCGCGGACAGGGGAACCATATGAGAACTATGGCTACACCTTC
D gene: NA; clone size: NA; J gene: TRBJ1-1; V gene: TRBV5-6; CDR3 protein: CASSSGRTEAFF; CDR3 DNA: TGTGCCAGCAGCTCCGGGAGGACCGAAGCTTTCTTT
D gene: TRBD1; clone size: NA; J gene: TRBJ2-3; V gene: TRBV5-6; CDR3 protein: CASSLQGSSDTQYF; CDR3 DNA: TGTGCCAGCAGCTTACAGGGGAGCTCAGATACGCAGTATTTT
D gene: NA; clone size: NA; J gene: TRBJ2-3; V gene: TRBV6-6; CDR3 protein: CASSYGQTPADTQYF; CDR3 DNA: TGTGCCAGCAGTTACGGCCAAACGCCAGCGGATACGCAGTATTTT
D gene: NA; clone size: NA; J gene: TRBJ2-5; V gene: TRBV7-9; CDR3 protein: CASSSRQQETQYF; CDR3 DNA: TGTGCCAGCAGCTCCCGACAACAAGAGACCCAGTACTTC
D gene: NA; clone size: NA; J gene: TRBJ2-4; V gene: TRBV29-1; CDR3 protein: CSARTVAKNIQYF; CDR3 DNA: TGCAGCGCCCGGACAGTAGCCAAAAACATTCAGTACTTC
D gene: TRBD1; clone size: NA; J gene: TRBJ1-5; V gene: TRBV6-1; CDR3 protein: CASSRTGNDQPQHF; CDR3 DNA: TGTGCCAGCAGTCGGACAGGGAACGATCAGCCCCAGCATTTT
D gene: NA; clone size: NA; J gene: TRBJ1-1; V gene: TRBV18; CDR3 protein: CASSPRQSVNTEAFF; CDR3 DNA: TGTGCCAGCTCACCACGTCAGTCAGTGAACACTGAAGCTTTCTTT
D gene: NA; clone size: NA; J gene: TRBJ1-5; V gene: TRBV11-2; CDR3 protein: CASSLQGNQPQHF; CDR3 DNA: TGTGCCAGCAGCTTACAGGGCAATCAGCCCCAGCATTTT
D gene: TRBD1; clone size: NA; J gene: TRBJ1-1; V gene: TRBV7-2; CDR3 protein: CASSPYTGGMGTEAFF; CDR3 DNA: TGTGCCAGCAGCCCTTACACAGGGGGGATGGGGACTGAAGCTTTCTTT
D gene: TRBD2; clone size: few; J gene: TRBJ2-1; V gene: TRBV27; CDR3 protein: CASSPTSWANEQFF; CDR3 DNA: TGTGCCAGCAGTCCGACTAGCTGGGCCAATGAGCAGTTCTTC
D gene: TRBD1; clone size: NA; J gene: TRBJ2-1; V gene: TRBV9; CDR3 protein: CASSVVTGSGGEQFF; CDR3 DNA: TGTGCCAGCAGCGTTGTGACAGGATCAGGGGGTGAGCAGTTCTTC
D gene: TRBD1; clone size: NA; J gene: TRBJ1-1; V gene: TRBV2; CDR3 protein: CASSYDRAAFF; CDR3 DNA: TGTGCCAGCAGCTATGACAGGGCGGCTTTCTTT
D gene: TRBD1; clone size: NA; J gene: TRBJ2-2; V gene: TRBV5-4; CDR3 protein: CASSRGRGNTGELFF; CDR3 DNA: TGTGCCAGCAGCAGGGGGCGCGGGAACACCGGGGAGCTGTTTTTT
D gene: NA; clone size: once; J gene: TRBJ2-7; V gene: TRBV27; CDR3 protein: CASSLRSLGGEQYF; CDR3 DNA: TGTGCCAGCAGTTTACGGTCCCTTGGAGGGGAGCAGTACTTC
D gene: NA; clone size: NA; J gene: TRBJ1-1; V gene: TRBV15; CDR3 protein: CATSRDTGVTEAFF; CDR3 DNA: TGTGCCACCAGCAGAGATACCGGGGTCACTGAAGCTTTCTTT
D gene: TRBD1; clone size: few; J gene: TRBJ1-2; V gene: TRBV5-6; CDR3 protein: CASSLLTKGQLTRYGYTF; CDR3 DNA: TGTGCCAGCAGCTTACTGACGAAGGGACAGCTCACACGCTATGGCTACACCTTC
D gene: NA; clone size: few; J gene: TRBJ1-4; V gene: TRBV5-1; CDR3 protein: CASSPTATNEKLFF; CDR3 DNA: TGCGCCAGCAGCCCGACAGCAACTAATGAAAAACTGTTTTTT
D gene: TRBD1; clone size: NA; J gene: TRBJ1-1; V gene: TRBV19; CDR3 protein: CASTRQGNSVEAFF; CDR3 DNA: TGTGCCAGTACCCGACAGGGGAATTCGGTTGAAGCTTTCTTT
D gene: NA; clone size: many; J gene: TRBJ1-5; V gene: TRBV4-3; CDR3 protein: CASSQDAISNQPQHF; CDR3 DNA: TGCGCCAGCAGCCAAGATGCGATTAGCAATCAGCCCCAGCATTTT
D gene: TRBD2; clone size: NA; J gene: TRBJ2-1; V gene: TRBV27; CDR3 protein: CASKTGLAGFNEQFF; CDR3 DNA: TGTGCCAGCAAAACAGGGCTAGCGGGATTCAATGAGCAGTTCTTC
D gene: NA; clone size: NA; J gene: TRBJ2-7; V gene: TRBV5-6; CDR3 protein: CASSRIDYEQYF; CDR3 DNA: TGTGCCAGCAGCAGGATAGACTACGAGCAGTACTTC